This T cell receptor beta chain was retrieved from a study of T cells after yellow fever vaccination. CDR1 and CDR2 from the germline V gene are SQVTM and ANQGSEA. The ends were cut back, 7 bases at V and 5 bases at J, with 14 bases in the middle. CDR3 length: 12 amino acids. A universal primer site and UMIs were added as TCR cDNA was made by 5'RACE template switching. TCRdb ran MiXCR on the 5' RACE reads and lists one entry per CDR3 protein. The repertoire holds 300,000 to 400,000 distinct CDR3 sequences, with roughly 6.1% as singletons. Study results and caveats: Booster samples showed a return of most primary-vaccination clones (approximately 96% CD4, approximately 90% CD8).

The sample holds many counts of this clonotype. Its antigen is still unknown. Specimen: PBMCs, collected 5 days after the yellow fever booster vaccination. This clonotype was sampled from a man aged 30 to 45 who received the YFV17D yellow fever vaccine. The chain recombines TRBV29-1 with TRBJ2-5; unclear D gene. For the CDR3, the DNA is TGCAGCGCCGTCGTGGCCGGGGAGACCCAGTACTTC. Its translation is CSAVVAGETQYF.